One TCR beta chain is described in this entry. The data stem from a study of blood T cell repertoires in COVID-19. At the level of the study: COVID-19 samples, acute and convalescent, were from the United States, Italy and Spain.

This CDR3 is built from 14 residues. CDR1 is SGHVS, CDR2 FQNEAQ, per germline. The junction had 7 bases not matched to a gene; V was cut back by 5 bases and J by 8 bases. Sequencing used immunoSEQ multiplex PCR; TCRdb keeps in-frame clones, though not all of them. The sample has tens of thousands of clones; about 90% are singletons. V usage is TRBV7-8 and J usage is TRBJ1-2; the match to TRBD1 covers 11 bases. The TCR sequence derives from a human donor in a cohort sampled during active COVID-19. Sequences were obtained from peripheral blood. CDR3 loop: CASSPGTGGGGYTF. CDR3 DNA sequence: TGTGCCAGCAGCCCCGGGACAGGGGGTGGAGGCTACACCTTC.